Below are 32 T cell receptor beta chains sequenced from a single sample in a study of OX40 agonist ivuxolimab in advanced cancers. The repertoire was sequenced with immunoSEQ multiplex PCR; TCRdb's copy has only in-frame clones and lacks some. The table lists 80,000 to 100,000 clones, roughly 91% of them singletons, with about 0.3% in the top ten. The sample consisted of CD4+ or CD8+ T cells sorted from blood, taken in a trial of the OX40 agonist ivuxolimab. The origin of the receptors is an adult with an advanced solid tumor such as melanoma, head and neck, liver or kidney cancer.

The CDR3 sequence: CASSLTSGNYNEQFF. The DNA for the CDR3 is TGTGCCAGCAGTTTGACTAGCGGGAACTACAATGAGCAGTTCTTC. The chain has TRBV27 and TRBJ2-1, with 11 bases lining up with TRBD2. The CDR3 runs to 15 residues. Germline-derived CDR1 and CDR2 are MNHEY and SMNVEV (reference sequence). The V gene end was trimmed by 3 bases and the J gene end by 3 bases; junction bases not matched to a gene: 1.

V gene TRBV4-3 combines with J gene TRBJ2-7; D is tentatively TRBD1 or TRBD2 (5 bases each). Germline values: CDR1 LGHNA, CDR2 YSLEER. Trimming shortened V by 3 bases and J by 6 bases, and 18 bases separated the two germline ends. This CDR3 contains 15 residues. Here the CDR3 DNA reads TGCGCCAGCAGCCAGATGTGGGACCAAGCGGCCGAGCAGTACTTC. Translating gives CASSQMWDQAAEQYF.

The chain is built from TRBV7-2 and TRBJ1-2, with a possible D match to TRBD1 (6 bases). This CDR3 is 17 amino acids long. Germline V gene sequence: CDR1 SGHTA, CDR2 FQGNSA. The V end was cut by 5 bases, the J end by 0 bases, with 19 bases between. CDR3 sequence: CASSPPPGAPTNYGYTF. CDR3 coding DNA: TGTGCCAGCAGCCCCCCACCAGGGGCGCCTACTAACTATGGCTACACCTTC.

The CDR3 DNA reads as TGTGCCAGCAGTTTATCCCTGGGGCCCCGGGGGCGGGGAGAAAAACTGTTTTTT. The encoded protein is CASSLSLGPRGRGEKLFF. The chain couples TRBV28 to TRBJ1-4; possibly TRBD1 for D (6 bases). The germline V and J ends were trimmed by 1 base and 8 bases, with 23 bases remaining between them. The CDR3 runs to 18 residues. The germline V gene encodes CDR1 MDHEN and CDR2 SYDVKM.

The chain carries TRBV23-1 and TRBJ2-7, with 11 bases lining up with TRBD1. TRBV23-1 is identified as an open reading frame with a role that is uncertain. The CDR3 extends over 17 amino acids. The J segment lost 2 bases and the V segment lost 0 bases, leaving 6 bases of the junction unmatched. As DNA, the CDR3 is TGCGCCAGCAGTCAATCGCGGCCGGGACAGGGGGCCTACGAGCAGTACTTC. Translation: CASSQSRPGQGAYEQYF.

This clone has only one observation. The chain recombines TRBV25-1 with TRBJ2-3; 11 bases agree with TRBD2. CDR3 length: 16 amino acids. With V trimmed by 1 base and J by 14 bases, 14 bases remained unmatched. The V gene's germline CDR1 is MGHDK and CDR2 SYGVNS. The CDR3 here is CASSESLAGALGALYF. CDR3 sequence (DNA): TGTGCCAGCAGTGAATCACTAGCGGGAGCTCTCGGGGCGCTGTATTTT.

This sequence joins TRBV7-8 and TRBJ2-1; TRBD1 matches at 7 bases. Germline CDR1 and CDR2: SGHVS and FQNEAQ. After removal of 5 bases from V and 0 bases from J, the junction contained 4 bases not matched to a gene. The CDR3 length is 15 residues. Written as DNA, the CDR3 is TGTGCCAGCAGCAGACGACAGGGCTCCTACAATGAGCAGTTCTTC. This codes for CASSRRQGSYNEQFF. Full variable domain (missing parts from reference TRBV7-8 and TRBJ2-1): GAGVSQSPRYKVAKRGQDVALRCDPISGHVSLFWYQQALGQGPEFLTYFQNEAQLDKSGLPSDRFFAERPEGSVSTLKIQRTQQEDSAVYLCASSRRQGSYNEQFFGPGTRLTVL.

The chain uses TRBV7-2 and TRBJ2-1; 9 bases map to TRBD2. This CDR3 contains 15 residues. In germline, CDR1 is SGHTA, CDR2 FQGNSA. Trimming at V came to 4 bases and at J to 9 bases, leaving 10 bases not matched to a gene. The CDR3 coding sequence is TGTGCCAGCAGCTCGGGACTAGCCCGCAGCACTGAGCAGTTCTTC. This encodes CASSSGLARSTEQFF.

This chain uses TRBV28 with TRBJ2-7; no firm D call. Per germline, CDR1 MDHEN and CDR2 SYDVKM. V gave up 5 bases and J gave up 0 bases, with 11 bases separating them. The CDR3 is made up of 14 amino acids. The DNA of the CDR3 is TGTGCCAGCAGTGCCCCACCGAGCTCCTACGAGCAGTACTTC. The encoded protein is CASSAPPSSYEQYF.

The V and J genes are TRBV28 and TRBJ1-1; D is perhaps TRBD1 (5 bases). CDR1 is MDHEN, CDR2 SYDVKM, per germline. The CDR3 covers 14 residues. Trimming pared 5 bases from V and 2 bases from J, leaving 12 bases between. The CDR3 is CASSTGGYNTEAFF. The CDR3, as DNA: TGTGCCAGCAGTACAGGTGGGTACAACACTGAAGCTTTCTTT.

The V and J genes are TRBV6-1 and TRBJ2-5; TRBD2 matches at 15 bases. This CDR3 has 15 residues. Unmatched junction bases numbered 5, after V lost 9 bases and J lost 3 bases. Germline assignment: CDR1 MNHNS and CDR2 SASEGT. CDR3 loop: CASWTSGRGKETQYF. CDR3 coding DNA: TGTGCCAGTTGGACTAGCGGGAGGGGGAAAGAGACCCAGTACTTC.

The V call is TRBV7-2, the J call TRBJ2-2; D gene ambiguous. This CDR3 spans 16 amino acids. Germline V lookup: CDR1 SGHTA, CDR2 FQGNSA. V lost 0 bases and J 2 bases, leaving 10 bases between the germline ends. CDR3 protein: CASSLARLTNTGELFF. The CDR3 coding sequence is TGTGCCAGCAGCTTAGCGAGACTGACAAACACCGGGGAGCTGTTTTTT.

The chain uses TRBV4-3 and TRBJ1-1; D unresolved. The CDR3 has 17 residues. V lost 1 base to trimming and J lost 1 base, with 16 bases between them. Germline lookup yields CDR1 LGHNA and CDR2 YSLEER. CDR3 DNA sequence: TGCGCCAGCAGCCAAGCCCTTTCCCCCGACAAGAACACTGAAGCTTTCTTT. Its translation: CASSQALSPDKNTEAFF.

V gene TRBV18 combines with J gene TRBJ2-5; TRBD1 aligns across 7 bases. CDR1 and CDR2 from the germline V gene are KGHSH and LQKENI. CDR3 length equals 15 residues. Trimming removed 2 bases from V and 1 base from J; junction bases left unmatched: 4. CDR3 in amino acids: CASSPYRGPQETQYF. Here the CDR3 DNA reads TGTGCCAGCTCACCATACAGGGGTCCCCAAGAGACCCAGTACTTC.

The table lists this clone with a count of one. This chain uses TRBV6-5 with TRBJ1-2, with D unresolved. The V gene's germline CDR1 is MNHEY and CDR2 SVGAGI. This CDR3 comprises 14 residues. The V gene lost 0 bases and the J gene lost 4 bases, with 9 bases spanning the gap. The CDR3: CASSYSLDLYGYTF. The DNA for the CDR3 is TGTGCCAGCAGTTACTCCTTGGACCTCTATGGCTACACCTTC.

The V call is TRBV7-2, the J call TRBJ2-5; D is unresolved. Germline CDR1 SGHTA, CDR2 FQGNSA. CDR3 length: 11 residues. Trimming took 1 base from V and 6 from J, leaving 3 bases between them. The CDR3 protein is CASSLGQTQYF. The CDR3, as DNA: TGTGCCAGCAGCTTAGGTCAGACCCAGTACTTC. The full variable domain, its missing parts supplied by reference TRBV7-2 and TRBJ2-5, is GAGVSQSPSNKVTEKGKDVELRCDPISGHTALYWYRQSLGQGLEFLIYFQGNSAPDKSGLPSDRFSAERTGGSVSTLTIQRTQQEDSAVYLCASSLGQTQYFGPGTRLLVL.

As for this clone: It is unclear where the CDR3 begins or ends on the DNA, so no DNA is shown, and the CDR3 is as TCRdb lists it. The V and J genes are TRBV21-1 and TRBJ2-6. TRBV21-1 has pseudogene status. The CDR3 contains 15 residues when both ends are counted. CDR3: CASTSVGNGANVLTF.

The chain recombines TRBV7-9 with TRBJ1-2; 9 bases are a match to TRBD1. CDR1 and CDR2 (germline): SEHNR, FQNEAQ (reference sequence). The CDR3 has 13 residues. The junction had 5 bases not matched to a gene; V was cut back by 6 bases and J by 6 bases. CDR3 loop: CASSFRTGDGYTF. The CDR3 region has the DNA TGTGCCAGCAGTTTTAGGACAGGGGATGGCTACACCTTC.

The gene calls are TRBV19 and TRBJ2-2; 7 nucleotides match TRBD2. Trimming removed 7 bases from V and 4 bases from J; junction bases left unmatched: 9. The CDR3 consists of 15 residues. Germline loops: CDR1 LNHDA, CDR2 SQIVND (reference sequence). CDR3 amino acids: CASKFVWGGTGELFF. In DNA form, the CDR3 reads TGTGCCAGTAAATTTGTTTGGGGGGGCACCGGGGAGCTGTTTTTT.

V is TRBV29-1 and J is TRBJ1-2; D possibly corresponds to TRBD1 (6 bases). Deletions cut 6 bases from V and 8 bases from J, with 16 bases between. In germline, CDR1 is SQVTM, CDR2 ANQGSEA. The CDR3 length is 12 residues. The CDR3 DNA reads TGCAGCGTCCGGGGGGGCGCAGAAGGCTACACCTTC. Its translation is CSVRGGAEGYTF.

The chain employs TRBV10-3 and TRBJ1-1; TRBD1 is a possible D gene (5 bases). The CDR3 extends over 16 amino acids. Germline lookup yields CDR1 ENHRY and CDR2 SYGVKD. V lost 4 bases to trimming and J lost 3 bases, with 18 bases between them. The CDR3 nucleotides are TGTGCCATCAGTGCGAACCGGGCCTCAGGGCACACTGAAGCTTTCTTT. Translation gives CAISANRASGHTEAFF.

This clone has a single count. The rearrangement uses TRBV19 and TRBJ2-7; 11 positions match TRBD2. The germline gives CDR1 LNHDA, CDR2 SQIVND (reference sequence). V gave up 1 base and J gave up 3 bases; unmatched junction bases: 8. This CDR3 has 17 amino acids. The chain's CDR3 is CASSIGLAGGRNYEQYF. The CDR3 bases are TGTGCCAGTAGTATAGGGCTAGCGGGAGGACGTAACTACGAGCAGTACTTC.

The rearrangement joins TRBV30 to TRBJ1-5; TRBD1 agrees at 7 bases. This CDR3 has 13 amino acids. Germline V CDR1 and CDR2: GTSNPN, SVGIG (reference sequence). Trimming removed 1 base from V and 4 bases from J; junction bases left unmatched: 1. This CDR3 reads CAWSAGQNQPQHF. CDR3 coding DNA: TGTGCCTGGAGTGCGGGACAGAATCAGCCCCAGCATTTT.

The chain links TRBV28 to TRBJ2-5, with D hard to call. The V end was cut by 2 bases, the J end by 4 bases, with 14 bases between. This CDR3 spans 15 amino acids. From germline, CDR1 is MDHEN and CDR2 SYDVKM. The CDR3 DNA sequence: TGTGCCAGCAGTTTAGGGGAAGGGATCTCAGAGACCCAGTACTTC. It is translated as CASSLGEGISETQYF.

This clone appeared a single time. This sequence joins TRBV6-5 and TRBJ2-7; 9 bases align to TRBD1. Germline values: CDR1 MNHEY, CDR2 SVGAGI. Trimming took 5 bases from V and 3 from J; bases not matched to a gene: 8. This CDR3 comprises 15 residues. This CDR3 is CASSNRGLSRYEQYF. The CDR3, as DNA: TGTGCCAGCAGTAACAGGGGGCTTTCTCGCTACGAGCAGTACTTC.

This chain uses TRBV18 with TRBJ2-2; a possible D gene is TRBD2 (6 bases). V lost 6 bases to trimming and J lost 0 bases, with 11 bases between them. Germline V gene data show CDR1 as KGHSH and CDR2 as LQKENI. The CDR3 covers 15 residues. CDR3 nucleotides: TGTGCCAGCTCGCGCCGGGAGCCGAACACCGGGGAGCTGTTTTTT. It is translated as CASSRREPNTGELFF.

In its sample, this clone was seen a few times. The rearrangement joins TRBV28 to TRBJ1-5; 7 bases agree with TRBD1. CDR3 size: 14 residues. Germline V lookup: CDR1 MDHEN, CDR2 SYDVKM. The V segment lost 7 bases and the J segment 5 bases; nucleotides outside the gene matches: 8. CDR3 sequence reads: CASTQGGLDQPQHF. The DNA for the CDR3 is TGTGCCAGCACCCAGGGGGGGCTAGATCAGCCCCAGCATTTT.

The chain has TRBV7-2 and TRBJ2-5, with 8 bases that match TRBD2. The CDR3 runs to 15 residues. The germline V gene has CDR1 SGHTA and CDR2 FQGNSA. V lost 5 bases, J lost 5 bases, and 10 bases stayed unmatched. The CDR3 bases are TGTGCCAGCAGCCCCGGGAGGGGGAGTTGGGAGACCCAGTACTTC. Amino acids: CASSPGRGSWETQYF.

The gene calls are TRBV5-5 and TRBJ2-7; 9 bases line up with TRBD1. The ends lost 0 bases at V and 3 bases at J; junction bases unmatched: 4. Germline V gene lookup returns CDR1 SGHKS and CDR2 YYEKEE (reference sequence). This CDR3 contains 15 residues. The CDR3 spells CASSLGQGEHYEQYF. In nucleotides, the CDR3 is TGTGCCAGCAGCTTGGGACAGGGGGAGCACTACGAGCAGTACTTC.

The chain couples TRBV7-2 to TRBJ2-7; D is perhaps TRBD1 (6 bases). The V end was cut by 6 bases, the J end by 7 bases, with 13 bases between. The germline V gene has CDR1 SGHTA and CDR2 FQGNSA. This CDR3 has 12 amino acids. The CDR3 is CASSLDSLEQYF. The DNA for the CDR3 is TGTGCCAGCAGTCTGGACAGCCTTGAGCAGTACTTC. Variable domain in full (rest from reference TRBV7-2 and TRBJ2-7): GAGVSQSPSNKVTEKGKDVELRCDPISGHTALYWYRQSLGQGLEFLIYFQGNSAPDKSGLPSDRFSAERTGGSVSTLTIQRTQQEDSAVYLCASSLDSLEQYFGPGTRLTVT.

J is TRBJ1-4 and V is TRBV6-5, with D hard to call. CDR1 is MNHEY, CDR2 SVGAGI, per germline. The V and J ends lost 0 bases and 4 bases respectively, with 9 bases between them. The CDR3 has 15 residues. The CDR3 nucleotides read TGTGCCAGCAGTTACTCGGCAGGCTTTAATGAAAAACTGTTTTTT. Its protein is CASSYSAGFNEKLFF.

The rearrangement uses TRBV2 and TRBJ2-7; maybe TRBD2 (5 bases). V was shortened by 7 bases and J by 0 bases, with 10 bases between the two germline ends. The CDR3 loop spans 13 amino acids. Germline CDR1 SNHLY, CDR2 FYNNEI. CDR3 residues: CASNGIDSYEQYF. For the CDR3, the DNA is TGTGCCAGCAACGGGATAGACTCCTACGAGCAGTACTTC. The entire variable domain, with the rest obtained from reference TRBV2 and TRBJ2-7, is as follows: EPEVTQTPSHQVTQMGQEVILRCVPISNHLYFYWYRQILGQKVEFLVSFYNNEISEKSEIFDDQFSVERPDGSNFTLKIRSTKLEDSAMYFCASNGIDSYEQYFGPGTRLTVT.